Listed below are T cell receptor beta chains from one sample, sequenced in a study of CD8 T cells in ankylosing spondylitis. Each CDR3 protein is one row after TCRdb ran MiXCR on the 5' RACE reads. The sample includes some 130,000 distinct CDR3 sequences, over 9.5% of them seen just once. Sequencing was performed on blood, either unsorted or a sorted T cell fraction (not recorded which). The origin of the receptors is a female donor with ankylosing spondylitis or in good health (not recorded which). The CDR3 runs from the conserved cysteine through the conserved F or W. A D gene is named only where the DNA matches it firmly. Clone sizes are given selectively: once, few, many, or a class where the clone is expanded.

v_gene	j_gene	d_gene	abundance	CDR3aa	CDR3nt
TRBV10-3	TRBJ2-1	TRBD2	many	CATWTSGYNEQFF	TGTGCCACCTGGACTAGCGGTTACAATGAGCAGTTCTTC
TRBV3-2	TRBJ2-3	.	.	CATCQVGSRDKGRRTDTQYF	TGTGCCACCTGCCAAGTGGGGAGCCGGGACAAGGGGAGGCGCACAGATACGCAGTATTTT
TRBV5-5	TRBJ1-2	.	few	CASSLWKSQAANGYTF	TGTGCCAGCAGCTTGTGGAAGAGTCAGGCGGCTAATGGCTACACCTTC
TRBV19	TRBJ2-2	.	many	CASTSTGELFF	TGTGCCAGCACGAGCACCGGGGAGCTGTTTTTT
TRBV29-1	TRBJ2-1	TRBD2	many	CSVEASGFTYNEQFF	TGCAGCGTTGAAGCTAGCGGGTTCACCTACAATGAGCAGTTCTTC
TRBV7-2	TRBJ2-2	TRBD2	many	CASSYPGRGLNTGELFF	TGTGCCAGCAGCTACCCCGGGAGGGGTTTGAACACCGGGGAGCTGTTTTTT
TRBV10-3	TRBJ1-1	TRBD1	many	CAISERQGADGEAFF	TGTGCCATCAGTGAGAGACAGGGGGCCGATGGTGAAGCTTTCTTT
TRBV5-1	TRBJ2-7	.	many	CASSPDSSYEQYF	TGCGCCAGCAGCCCGGACAGCTCCTACGAGCAGTACTTC
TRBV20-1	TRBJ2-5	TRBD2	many	CSASVGGDETQYF	TGCAGTGCTTCCGTTGGGGGGGATGAGACCCAGTACTTC
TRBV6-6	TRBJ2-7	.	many	CASKGPFSYEQYF	TGTGCCAGCAAGGGGCCCTTCTCCTACGAGCAGTACTTC
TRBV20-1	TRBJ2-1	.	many	CSAPPKNYNEQFF	TGCAGTGCTCCACCCAAGAACTACAATGAGCAGTTCTTC
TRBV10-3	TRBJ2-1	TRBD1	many	CAIRTTGVDEQFF	TGTGCCATCAGGACGACAGGGGTTGATGAGCAGTTCTTC
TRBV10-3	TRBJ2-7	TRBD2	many	CAISERLAGDGYEQYF	TGTGCCATCAGTGAGAGACTAGCGGGAGACGGATACGAGCAGTACTTC
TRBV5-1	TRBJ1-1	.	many	CASSLAGGNTEAFF	TGTGCCAGCAGCTTAGCTGGCGGCAACACTGAAGCTTTCTTT
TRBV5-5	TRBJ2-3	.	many	CASSPLTGNTQYF	TGTGCCAGCAGCCCCCTGACCGGGAATACGCAGTATTTT
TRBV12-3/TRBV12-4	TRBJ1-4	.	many	CASSFTGSGEKLFF	TGTGCCAGCAGTTTTACGGGAAGCGGTGAAAAACTGTTTTTT
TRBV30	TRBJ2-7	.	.	CAWSVPGQRYEQYF	TGTGCCTGGAGTGTACCGGGTCAGAGGTACGAGCAGTACTTC
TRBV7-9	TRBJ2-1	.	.	CASSFGEGNEQFF	TGTGCCAGCAGCTTCGGGGAAGGTAATGAGCAGTTCTTC
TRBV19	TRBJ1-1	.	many	CASSAGSGVLGAFF	TGTGCCAGTAGCGCAGGGAGCGGGGTCCTCGGGGCTTTCTTT
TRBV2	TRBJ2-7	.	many	CAITGPGYEQYF	TGTGCCATCACGGGTCCGGGCTACGAGCAGTACTTC
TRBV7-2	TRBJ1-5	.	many	CASSLFSNQPQHF	TGTGCCAGCAGCTTGTTTAGCAATCAGCCCCAGCATTTT
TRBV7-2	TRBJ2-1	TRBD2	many	CASSLAVAGYNEQFF	TGTGCCAGCAGCTTAGCGGTAGCGGGGTACAATGAGCAGTTCTTC
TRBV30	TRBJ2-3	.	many	CAWTRNGGGTQYF	TGTGCCTGGACCCGAAATGGAGGGGGTACGCAGTATTTT
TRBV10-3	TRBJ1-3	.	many	CAIRGSVSGNTIYF	TGTGCCATCAGGGGAAGCGTCTCTGGAAACACCATATATTTT
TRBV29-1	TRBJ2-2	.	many	CSVGPGQNTGELFF	TGCAGCGTTGGTCCGGGACAGAACACCGGGGAGCTGTTTTTT
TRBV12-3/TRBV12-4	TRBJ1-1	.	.	CASTGQSRTEAFF	TGTGCCAGCACCGGACAGTCGAGGACTGAAGCTTTCTTT
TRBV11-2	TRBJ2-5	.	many	CASKGQKGETQYF	TGTGCCAGTAAAGGGCAGAAGGGAGAGACCCAGTACTTC
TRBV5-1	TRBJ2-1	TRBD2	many	CASSLGGRVNEQFF	TGCGCCAGCAGCTTAGGTGGGAGGGTCAATGAGCAGTTCTTC
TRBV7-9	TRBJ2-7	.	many	CASSLDYREQYF	TGTGCCAGCAGCTTAGATTATAGGGAGCAGTACTTC
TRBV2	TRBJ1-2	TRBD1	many	CASTPRQGNYGYTDF	TGTGCCAGCACCCCAAGACAGGGGAACTATGGCTACACGGACTTC
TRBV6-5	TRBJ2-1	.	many	CASSIQGADEQFF	TGTGCCAGCAGTATACAGGGAGCGGATGAGCAGTTCTTC
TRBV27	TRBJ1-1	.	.	CASSARPPRTEAFF	TGTGCCAGCAGCGCCAGACCGCCAAGGACTGAAGCTTTCTTT
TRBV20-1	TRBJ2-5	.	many	CSARDRGFSRGPQETQYF	TGCAGTGCTAGAGATCGGGGGTTTTCTCGGGGGCCACAAGAGACCCAGTACTTC
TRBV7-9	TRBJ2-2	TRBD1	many	CASSLGQGSTGELFF	TGTGCCAGCAGCCTTGGACAGGGTTCGACCGGAGAGCTGTTTTTT
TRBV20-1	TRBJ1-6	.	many	CSARPGAGNSPLHF	TGCAGTGCTAGACCCGGGGCCGGCAATTCACCCCTCCACTTT
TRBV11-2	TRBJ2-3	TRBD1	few	CASSTGTGHNTQYF	TGTGCCAGCAGCACCGGGACAGGTCACAATACGCAGTATTTT
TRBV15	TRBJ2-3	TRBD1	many	CATSRDLRDRGTDTQYF	TGTGCCACCAGCAGAGATCTCAGGGACAGGGGGACAGATACGCAGTATTTT
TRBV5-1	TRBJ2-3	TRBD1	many	CASTTGGNADTQYF	TGCGCCAGTACGACAGGGGGCAACGCAGATACGCAGTATTTT
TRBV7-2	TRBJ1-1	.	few	CASSPPGGQLNTEAFF	TGTGCCAGCAGCCCACCCGGCGGACAGCTGAACACTGAAGCTTTCTTT
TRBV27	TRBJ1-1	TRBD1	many	CVTQGGGPEAFF	TGTGTCACACAGGGGGGGGGTCCTGAAGCTTTCTTT
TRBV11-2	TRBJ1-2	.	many	CASSLVAVNYGYTF	TGTGCCAGCAGCTTAGTGGCGGTGAACTATGGCTACACCTTC
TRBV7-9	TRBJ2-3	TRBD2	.	CASLREATDTQYF	TGTGCCAGCCTCCGGGAGGCCACAGATACGCAGTATTTT
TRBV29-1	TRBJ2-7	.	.	CSVARGTYEQYF	TGCAGCGTTGCGCGCGGGACCTACGAGCAGTACTTC
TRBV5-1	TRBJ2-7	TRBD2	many	CASSPGTSVTYEQYF	TGCGCCAGCAGCCCCGGGACTAGTGTAACCTACGAGCAGTACTTC
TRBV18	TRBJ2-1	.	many	CASSPPVGDEQFF	TGTGCCAGCTCACCACCGGTGGGTGATGAGCAGTTCTTC
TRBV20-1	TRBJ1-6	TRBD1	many	CSARVGQGAQYNSPLHF	TGCAGTGCTAGAGTAGGACAGGGGGCTCAATATAATTCACCCCTCCACTTT
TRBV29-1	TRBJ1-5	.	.	CSVVTREDQPQHF	TGCAGCGTTGTGACTCGTGAGGATCAGCCCCAGCATTTT
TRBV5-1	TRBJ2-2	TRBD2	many	CASSSLPAGESSGELFF	TGCGCCAGCAGTTCGCTGCCAGCGGGGGAGTCTTCCGGGGAGCTGTTTTTT
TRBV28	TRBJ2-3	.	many	CASSSLGPDTQYF	TGTGCCAGCAGCTCCCTAGGACCAGATACGCAGTATTTT
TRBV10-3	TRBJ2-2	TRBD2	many	CAISESTSGNGELFF	TGTGCCATCAGTGAGTCGACTAGCGGGAACGGGGAGCTGTTTTTT
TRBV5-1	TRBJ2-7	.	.	CASGPGQGVYEQYF	TGCGCCAGCGGACCGGGGCAGGGAGTATACGAGCAGTACTTC
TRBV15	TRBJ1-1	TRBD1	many	CATSPQGAMAFF	TGTGCCACCAGCCCCCAGGGGGCTATGGCTTTCTTT
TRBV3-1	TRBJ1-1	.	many	CASSQVNRQRTNTEAFF	TGTGCCAGCAGCCAGGTAAATCGACAGAGGACGAACACTGAAGCTTTCTTT
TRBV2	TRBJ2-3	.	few	CTSRINPTDTQYF	TGTACCAGCAGAATAAATCCCACAGATACGCAGTATTTT